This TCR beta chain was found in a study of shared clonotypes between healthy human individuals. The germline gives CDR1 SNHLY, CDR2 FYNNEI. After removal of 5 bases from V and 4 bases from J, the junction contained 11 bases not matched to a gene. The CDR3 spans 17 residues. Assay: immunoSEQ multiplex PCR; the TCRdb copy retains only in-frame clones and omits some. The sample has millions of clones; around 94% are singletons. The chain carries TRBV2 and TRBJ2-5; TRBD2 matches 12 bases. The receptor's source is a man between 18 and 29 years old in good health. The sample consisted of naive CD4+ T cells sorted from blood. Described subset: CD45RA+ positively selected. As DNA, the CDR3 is TGTGCCAGCAGTTCCACCCCTAGCGGGGGGGCCGGAGAGACCCAGTACTTC. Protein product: CASSSTPSGGAGETQYF.